The 3 T cell receptor beta chains in this list originate from one sample, sequenced in a study of blood T cell repertoires in COVID-19. The method was immunoSEQ multiplex PCR; TCRdb's version includes in-frame clones alone and lacks a portion of them. The sample carries roughly 300,000 clones, 70% to 90% recorded once. The sequencing sample was made of peripheral blood. The receptors were sampled from a woman in her thirties with COVID-19, enrolled during active disease.

This chain links TRBV19 with TRBJ1-5, with TRBD1 identical over 9 bases. Germline V gives CDR1 LNHDA, CDR2 SQIVND (reference sequence). With V trimmed by 8 bases and J by 6 bases, 14 bases remained unmatched. This CDR3 contains 16 residues. For the CDR3, the DNA is TGTGCCAGTCGGCGACCGGGACAGGGTAGGAGTCAGCCCCAGCATTTT. Its protein product is CASRRPGQGRSQPQHF.

The V call is TRBV2, the J call TRBJ1-5; D possibly corresponds to TRBD1 (5 bases). Trimming took off 4 bases at V and 6 bases at J, with 13 bases between the two ends. This CDR3 has 14 residues. Germline V gene lookup returns CDR1 SNHLY and CDR2 FYNNEI. The CDR3 spells CASSAKGRVQPQHF. The CDR3 DNA follows: TGTGCCAGCAGTGCTAAGGGCAGGGTTCAGCCCCAGCATTTT.

The rearrangement links TRBV23-1 to TRBJ2-1; the match to TRBD2 covers 8 bases. TRBV23-1 is sorted into the ORF group, with uncertain function. This CDR3 comprises 17 residues. Trimming removed 5 bases from V and 3 bases from J; junction bases left unmatched: 12. The CDR3 loop reads CASSYPGTSGHYNEQFF. CDR3 nucleotide sequence: TGCGCCAGCAGTTACCCAGGAACTAGCGGACACTACAATGAGCAGTTCTTC.